The T cell receptor (beta chain) described here comes from a study of early T cells in non-severe SARS-CoV-2 infection. Across the whole study: Whole-blood bulk RNA, unsorted, was sequenced, and chains were unpaired. Notes on the study in general: Database matching using VDJdb favored anti-spike CD8 responses, with private and CD4 specificities left missing.

This clonotype occurred a few times. The antigen remains undetermined. The germline CDR1 and CDR2 sequences are SEHNR and FQNEAQ (reference sequence). The CDR3 covers 14 residues. Trimming shortened V by 5 bases and J by 1 base, and 11 bases separated the two germline ends. Researchers attached unique molecular identifiers to individual cDNA molecules. TCRdb redid the calling of the 5' RACE reads with MiXCR, one entry per CDR3 protein. The sample consists of about 70,000 distinct CDR3 sequences, approximately 15% of them appearing once. This material consisted of whole blood, taken at baseline. This receptor was obtained from an adult who was a healthcare worker with PCR-confirmed SARS-CoV-2 infection or an uninfected control (not recorded which). V usage is TRBV7-9 and J usage is TRBJ2-5; a possible D gene is TRBD2 (6 bases). DNA for the CDR3: TGTGCCAGCAGCCCACTGGGGGGCCAAGAGACCCAGTACTTC. As protein: CASSPLGGQETQYF.